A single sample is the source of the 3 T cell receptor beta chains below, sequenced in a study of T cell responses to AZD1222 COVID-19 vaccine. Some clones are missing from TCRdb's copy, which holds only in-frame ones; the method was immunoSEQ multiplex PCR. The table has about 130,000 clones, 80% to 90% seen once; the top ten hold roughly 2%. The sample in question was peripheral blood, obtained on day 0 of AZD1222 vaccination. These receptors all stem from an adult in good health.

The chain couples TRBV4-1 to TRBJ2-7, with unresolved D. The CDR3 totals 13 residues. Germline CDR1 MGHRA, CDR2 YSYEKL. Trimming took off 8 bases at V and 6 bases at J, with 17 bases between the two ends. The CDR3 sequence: CASGPPWAFEQYF. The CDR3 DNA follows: TGCGCCAGCGGACCCCCCTGGGCGTTCGAGCAGTACTTC.

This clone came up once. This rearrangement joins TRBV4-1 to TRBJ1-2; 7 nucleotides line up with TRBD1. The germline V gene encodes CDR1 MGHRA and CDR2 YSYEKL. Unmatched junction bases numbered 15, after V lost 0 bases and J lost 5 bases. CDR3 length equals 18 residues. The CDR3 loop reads CASSQDPGTEHPGYGYTF. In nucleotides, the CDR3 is TGCGCCAGCAGCCAAGATCCGGGGACAGAACACCCGGGGTATGGCTACACCTTC.

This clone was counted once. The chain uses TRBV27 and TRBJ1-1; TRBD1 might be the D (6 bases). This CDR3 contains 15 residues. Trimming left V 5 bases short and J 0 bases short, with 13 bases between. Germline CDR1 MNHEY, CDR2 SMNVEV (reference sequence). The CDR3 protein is CASSRDTRMNTEAFF. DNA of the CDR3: TGTGCCAGCAGTCGGGACACTCGAATGAACACTGAAGCTTTCTTT.